This TCR beta chain was profiled in a study of blood T cell repertoires in COVID-19. Study-level information: Specimens from acute and convalescent COVID-19 originated in the United States, Italy and Spain. In each case, the material was cDNA or gDNA derived from T cells, B-cell-depleted T cells, or PBMCs.

This CDR3 has 10 residues. The ends were cut back, 3 bases at V and 6 bases at J, with 3 bases in the middle. This clone has only a few counts. In the source study's methods: Reference gene primer amplification gave nucleated cell count estimates. TCRdb's table, derived via immunoSEQ multiplex PCR, lists solely in-frame clones and lacks some. The DNA gave D and trimming, while V, J and clone size come from that table. The table shows 250,000 to 300,000 clones, with about 88% occurring only once. This receptor was taken from a man aged 18 to 29 with active or convalescent COVID-19. Specimen: peripheral blood. This rearrangement joins TRBV23-1 to TRBJ2-7; D is unresolved. TRBV23-1 is recorded as an ORF, its role being uncertain. CDR3 in amino acids: CASSHSEQYF. The CDR3 DNA sequence: TGCGCCAGCAGTCACTCCGAGCAGTACTTC.